The present T cell receptor (beta chain) was sequenced within a study of blood T cell repertoires in COVID-19. For the study at large: COVID-19 samples, acute and convalescent, were from the United States, Italy and Spain.

The V gene's germline CDR1 is MDHEN and CDR2 SYDVKM. This CDR3 has 17 residues. J was trimmed by 0 bases and V by 4 bases; bases with no gene match: 7. The assay was immunoSEQ multiplex PCR, and TCRdb's table has in-frame clones only and misses some. The data contain 330,000 or so clones, about nine tenths of them singletons. The chain employs TRBV28 and TRBJ2-2, with TRBD1 matching over 8 bases. The sequence came from a man aged 25-40 years with COVID-19, enrolled during active disease. The sequenced sample consisted of peripheral blood. The DNA of the CDR3 is TGTGCCAGCAGTTCGGGCTTGGGACAGGCGAACACCGGGGAGCTGTTTTTT. Translated, it gives CASSSGLGQANTGELFF.